This is a list of T cell receptor beta chains from one sample in a study of chemoradiotherapy in HPV16-positive cancers. Clones were sequenced by immunoSEQ multiplex PCR, and TCRdb holds only the in-frame ones, with some missing. Here the sample spans roughly 13,000 clones, approximately 71% being singletons. This material was collected from a patient who underwent chemoradiotherapy. The origin of the receptors is a human donor with HPV-associated anogenital cancer. Both conserved end residues are part of each CDR3. D genes are given only for firm matches. For some rows the clone size is stated as once, few or many, or as a class when expanded; others skip it.

v_call	j_call	clone_size	d_call	cdr3_aa	cdr3_nt
TRBV19	TRBJ2-7	-	TRBD2	CASSPGLADYEQYF	TGTGCCAGTAGTCCGGGACTAGCGGACTACGAGCAGTACTTC
TRBV9	TRBJ1-1	-	-	CASSALGLGIGTEAFF	TGTGCCAGCAGTGCCCTCGGTTTGGGAATCGGCACTGAAGCTTTCTTT
TRBV2	TRBJ1-4	few	-	CASSERTANEKLFF	TGTGCCAGCAGTGAAAGGACGGCAAATGAAAAACTGTTTTTT
TRBV9	TRBJ2-3	-	-	CASSVVGGASTDTQYF	TGTGCCAGCAGCGTAGTCGGGGGAGCCTCCACAGATACGCAGTATTTT
TRBV2	TRBJ2-1	-	-	CASSGTSRYEQFF	TGTGCCAGCAGTGGAACCTCCCGGTATGAGCAGTTCTTC
TRBV5-1	TRBJ2-3	once	TRBD1	CASSPRSGTGGKDTQYF	TGCGCCAGCAGCCCCCGATCCGGGACAGGGGGTAAAGATACGCAGTATTTT
TRBV19	TRBJ2-5	-	TRBD1	CASSSYRGDRGETQYF	TGTGCCAGTAGTAGCTACCGCGGGGACAGGGGAGAGACCCAGTACTTC
TRBV6-6	TRBJ2-7	-	-	CASSKSPFSGGEQYF	TGTGCCAGCAGTAAATCCCCCTTTAGCGGCGGCGAGCAGTACTTC
TRBV7-6	TRBJ2-3	once	-	CASRGSGTDTQYF	TGTGCCAGCCGAGGTAGCGGCACAGATACGCAGTATTTT
TRBV11-2	TRBJ2-2	few	-	CASSLVSTTGELFF	TGTGCCAGCAGCTTAGTATCCACCACCGGGGAGCTGTTTTTT
TRBV19	TRBJ1-1	-	TRBD1	CASSIGWKGARNTEAFF	TGTGCCAGTAGTATAGGTTGGAAGGGGGCGAGAAACACTGAAGCTTTCTTT
TRBV30	TRBJ1-6	-	TRBD1	CAWSVRQGNSPLHF	TGTGCCTGGAGTGTCAGACAGGGGAATTCACCCCTCCACTTT
TRBV6-5	TRBJ2-5	-	TRBD2	CASSYSAGGPTQYF	TGTGCCAGCAGTTACTCGGCGGGGGGCCCAACCCAGTACTTC
TRBV7-8	TRBJ2-3	-	-	CASSLDRTDTQYF	TGTGCCAGCAGCTTGGACCGCACAGATACGCAGTATTTT
TRBV21-1	TRBJ2-4	few	-	CASFRDLAKNIQYF	TGTGCCAGCTTTAGAGACCTAGCCAAAAACATTCAGTACTTC
TRBV27	TRBJ2-1	-	TRBD1	CASSPGTVYNEQFF	TGTGCCAGCAGTCCCGGGACAGTCTACAATGAGCAGTTCTTC
TRBV5-5	TRBJ2-7	-	-	CASSWGGTLTREQYF	TGTGCCAGCAGCTGGGGCGGGACATTGACGAGGGAGCAGTACTTC